What follows are 14 T cell receptor beta chains derived from one specimen sequenced in a study of cytomegalovirus exposure and HLA in healthy donors. Primers included in the PCR were 60 Vbeta and 13 Jbeta primers. TCRdb's copy holds only in-frame clones and misses some; the assay was immunoSEQ multiplex PCR. Among tens of thousands of clones listed, 65% to 80% were seen once. The sequenced sample was PBMCs. Source of these receptors: a man aged 70 or older in good health and CMV-seronegative.

The V gene is TRBV6-6, the J gene TRBJ1-4; D is unclear. The CDR3 loop spans 14 amino acids. Deletions cut 0 bases from V and 5 bases from J, with 7 bases between. CDR1 and CDR2 from the germline V gene are MNHNY and SVGAGI (reference sequence). The CDR3: CASSYSRQNEKLFF. In DNA form, the CDR3 reads TGTGCCAGCAGTTACTCGAGGCAGAATGAAAAACTGTTTTTT.

The rearrangement links TRBV6-5 to TRBJ2-2; TRBD2 matches at 9 bases. V was clipped by 7 bases and J by 5 bases; unmatched bases: 8. CDR1 and CDR2 (germline): MNHEY, SVGAGI. The CDR3 extends over 15 amino acids. Here the CDR3 reads CASTLSGGGTGELFF. The CDR3 region has the DNA TGTGCCAGCACTCTTAGCGGGGGCGGTACCGGGGAGCTGTTTTTT.

V gene TRBV4-1 combines with J gene TRBJ1-1; 7 bases agree with TRBD1. This CDR3 is 16 amino acids long. Trimming removed 1 base from V and 1 base from J; junction bases left unmatched: 6. The germline gives CDR1 MGHRA, CDR2 YSYEKL. CDR3 amino acids: CASSQGDRVGNTEAFF. The CDR3 nucleotides read TGCGCCAGCAGCCAAGGAGACAGGGTTGGGAACACTGAAGCTTTCTTT.

The genes are TRBV28 and TRBJ2-3; 15 bases map to TRBD2. V shed 6 bases, J shed 5 bases, and the junction held 6 bases outside the gene matches. CDR3 length: 16 amino acids. Germline V gene data show CDR1 as MDHEN and CDR2 as SYDVKM. CDR3 amino acids: CASRKGLAGGQDTQYF. DNA of the CDR3: TGTGCCAGCAGGAAGGGACTAGCGGGAGGCCAAGATACGCAGTATTTT.

CDR3 coding DNA: TGTGCCAGCAGCTTCCTAGCGGGAGGAGAGACCCAGTACTTC. It codes for CASSFLAGGETQYF. The chain uses TRBV7-9 and TRBJ2-5; 11 bases fit TRBD2. The CDR3 length is 14 residues. After removal of 3 bases from V and 4 bases from J, the junction contained 1 base not matched to a gene. Per the germline V gene, CDR1 is SEHNR and CDR2 is FQNEAQ (reference sequence).

The chain is built from TRBV6-5 and TRBJ1-4, with 8 positions matching TRBD1. The V segment lost 6 bases and the J segment 5 bases; nucleotides outside the gene matches: 8. Germline assignment: CDR1 MNHEY and CDR2 SVGAGI. This CDR3 contains 15 residues. The DNA for the CDR3 is TGTGCCAGCAGAAGGACAGGGAGGTTGAATGAAAAACTGTTTTTT. This encodes CASRRTGRLNEKLFF.

V is TRBV6-5 and J is TRBJ2-1; 13 nucleotides match TRBD2. Germline V gene data show CDR1 as MNHEY and CDR2 as SVGAGI. The CDR3 is made up of 16 amino acids. V gave up 4 bases and J gave up 9 bases; unmatched junction bases: 9. The chain's CDR3 is CASSSPGLAGVGEQFF. The DNA of the CDR3 is TGTGCCAGCAGTTCCCCCGGACTAGCGGGAGTGGGTGAGCAGTTCTTC.

The chain joins TRBV9 to TRBJ1-5; D may be TRBD1 (5 bases). The CDR3 spans 15 residues. The germline V and J ends were trimmed by 0 bases and 7 bases, with 14 bases remaining between them. Germline CDR1 is SGDLS and CDR2 is YYNGEE. This CDR3 is CASSVDGMKGQPQHF. For the CDR3, the DNA is TGTGCCAGCAGCGTAGATGGGATGAAGGGGCAGCCCCAGCATTTT.

Written as DNA, the CDR3 is TGTGCCAGCTCACCACCTGGTTCTCCAGGGCAGTACTTC. Its translation: CASSPPGSPGQYF. This chain connects TRBV18 to TRBJ2-7, with D unclear. The CDR3 sequence is 13 residues long. Germline CDR1 KGHSH, CDR2 LQKENI. V was pared by 0 bases and J by 9 bases, with 12 bases between.

This clone was seen only once. The chain carries TRBV6-5 and TRBJ1-1; the D is unclear. CDR1 and CDR2 from the germline V gene are MNHEY and SVGAGI. CDR3 length: 13 amino acids. Trimming cost V 0 bases and J 8 bases, with 10 bases left between them. The CDR3 DNA reads TGTGCCAGCAGTTACTCTGCCGGAGGCGAAGCTTTCTTT. This gives the protein CASSYSAGGEAFF.

A remark on this clone: Other nucleotide sequences in the sample specify the same CDR3. This chain connects TRBV2 to TRBJ2-3, with TRBD1 as a possible D gene (7 bases). Germline V gives CDR1 SNHLY, CDR2 FYNNEI. The CDR3 extends over 13 amino acids. V was shortened by 6 bases and J by 5 bases, with 12 bases between the two germline ends. Here the CDR3 reads CASRRQGGDTQYF. In DNA form, the CDR3 reads TGTGCCAGCAGGAGGCAGGGGGGAGATACGCAGTATTTT.

This clone was found a few times. The chain carries TRBV28 and TRBJ1-2; D is uncertain. The CDR3 runs 14 residues. Per germline, CDR1 MDHEN and CDR2 SYDVKM. V was clipped by 5 bases and J by 5 bases, with 15 bases between them. The CDR3 DNA is TGTGCCAGCAGTCTAGGTCCAGTCTTGTATGGCTACACCTTC. This encodes CASSLGPVLYGYTF.

This clone was counted a few times. The chain couples TRBV19 to TRBJ2-1, with D tentatively TRBD2 (6 bases). Looked up from germline, CDR1 is LNHDA and CDR2 is SQIVND (reference sequence). V gave up 0 bases and J gave up 13 bases, with 13 bases separating them. This CDR3 has 13 residues. The CDR3 bases are TGTGCCAGTAGTATAGATCGTGGGAGGCCCCAGTTCTTC. This codes for CASSIDRGRPQFF.

This chain joins TRBV4-1 and TRBJ1-5; TRBD1 might be the D (5 bases). The ends were cut back, 4 bases at V and 3 bases at J, with 19 bases in the middle. Germline V gene data show CDR1 as MGHRA and CDR2 as YSYEKL. This CDR3 contains 17 residues. The CDR3 loop reads CASSPHRDSGSNQPQHF. The CDR3 nucleotides are TGCGCCAGCAGCCCCCATCGGGACTCCGGATCCAATCAGCCCCAGCATTTT.